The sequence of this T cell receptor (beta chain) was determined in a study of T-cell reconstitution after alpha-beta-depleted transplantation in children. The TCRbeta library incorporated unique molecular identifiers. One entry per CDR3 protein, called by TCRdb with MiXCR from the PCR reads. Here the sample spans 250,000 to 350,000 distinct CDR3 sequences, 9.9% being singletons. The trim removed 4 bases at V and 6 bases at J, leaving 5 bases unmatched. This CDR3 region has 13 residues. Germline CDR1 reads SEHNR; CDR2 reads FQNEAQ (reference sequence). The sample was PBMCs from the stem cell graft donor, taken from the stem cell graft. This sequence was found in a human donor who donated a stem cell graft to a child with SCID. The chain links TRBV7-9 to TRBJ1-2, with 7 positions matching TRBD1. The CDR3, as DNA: TGTGCCAGCAGCTCAAGGACAGGACATGGCTACACCTTC. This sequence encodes CASSSRTGHGYTF.